This T cell receptor (beta chain) was found in a study of T cells expressing NK-cell markers. Across the whole study: Researchers got TCR beta repertoires out of sorted CD3+CD56+NKG2C+, CD3+CD56+NKG2C- and CD3+CD56-NKG2C+ T cells. Among the eight sequenced donors, seven tested HCMV-seropositive and one tested seronegative.

UMIs were included in TCR beta cDNA generated by 5'RACE template switching. TCRdb reanalyzed the 5' RACE reads, giving one entry per CDR3 protein sequence and no DNA. The sample has 160,000 or so distinct CDR3 sequences. The sequenced material came from blood T cells: a sorted CD56 or NKG2C T cell subset, CD4+ or CD8+ T cells, or bulk PBMC T cells (not recorded which). This TCR was recovered from a woman aged 18-70 years in good health.

The CDR3 is CASSQDLGQGTYQPQHF. The chain has TRBV4-2 and TRBJ1-5; TCRdb selects TRBD1, and the lack of DNA leaves this call unchecked. The CDR3 consists of 17 residues. The V gene's germline CDR1 is LGHNA and CDR2 YNFKEQ.